These 24 T cell receptor beta chains were sequenced from one sample in a study of tissue T cells after allogeneic stem cell transplantation (dated by TCRdb to 2022 to 2024). The sample's time point label, decoded: mouse harvest day 7 after allogeneic transplant. Mouse grafts combined 10^7 T-cell-depleted bone marrow cells with 10^6 splenic CD5+ T cells, given via tail vein injection. The method behind the library was the immunoSEQ multiplex PCR assay. This is the immuneACCESS table as TCRdb keeps it, with only in-frame sequences that have V and J called. A part of the clones is gone; compared with another copy, unresolved V genes explain less than half, and the rest is unexplained. This sample has about 7,800 clones in its table, and 40% to 60% of those were observed once. Of the sample, 8.4% falls within the top ten clones. The sample consisted of gut tissue. The origin of the receptors is a female BALB/c mouse given C57BL/6 T cells with graft-versus-host disease after an allogeneic hematopoietic cell transplant.

On this clone: The gene names here belong to mouse. The CDR3 sequence is CASSLNQDTQYF. CDR3 DNA (partial): TGTGCCAGCAGTCTGAACCAAGACACCCAGTAC. V and J are TRBV26 and TRBJ2-5, with D uncertain. The CDR3 end falls 1 residue outside the read, so it is completed with the germline J gene. Germline values: CDR1 KGHPV, CDR2 FQNQEV (reference sequence). V lost 2 bases, J lost 0 bases, and 0 bases lay in between. This CDR3 has 12 residues. The full variable domain, with the rest looked up from reference TRBV26 and TRBJ2-5, is NSKVIQTPRYLVKGQGQKAKMRCIPEKGHPVVFWYQQNKNNEFKFLINFQNQEVLQQIDMTEKRFSAECPSNSPCSLEIQSSEAGDSALYLCASSLNQDTQYFGPGTRLLVL.

As regards this clone: These gene names are mouse names. The observed sequence ends 1 residue before the CDR3 terminus, with the missing tail filled in from the germline J gene. J is TRBJ2-3 and V is TRBV15, with D perhaps assigned TRBD1 or TRBD2 (5 bases each). The V end lost 1 base, the J end lost 2 bases, and 7 bases lay between the germline ends. CDR3 length: 14 amino acids. CDR1 is SGHND, CDR2 FRSKSL, per germline. The covered CDR3 bases are TGTGCCAGCAGTTTAGGGGGGATTGCAGAAACGCTGTAT. Encoded protein: CASSLGGIAETLY. The complete CDR3 protein is CASSLGGIAETLYF.

Remarks on this clone: Gene and germline names: mouse. The observed sequence ends 1 residue before the CDR3 terminus, with the missing tail filled in from the germline J gene. This rearrangement joins TRBV26 to TRBJ2-1; 7 bases are shared with TRBD1. CDR1 KGHPV and CDR2 FQNQEV come from the germline V gene (reference sequence). CDR3 length equals 14 residues. The V segment lost 1 base and the J segment 7 bases; nucleotides outside the gene matches: 4. The CDR3 sequence: CASSLLQGTAEQFF. The sequenced part of the CDR3 DNA is TGTGCCAGCAGTCTGTTACAGGGGACGGCTGAGCAGTTC.

As to this clone: Mouse gene names and germline throughout. The sequenced fragment ends 1 residue before the CDR3 boundary, so the rest is inferred from the germline J gene. The V gene is TRBV4, the J gene TRBJ1-6; 7 positions match TRBD1. TRBJ1-6 is assigned to the ORF class and has an uncertain function. CDR1 LGHDT and CDR2 YNNKQL come from the germline V gene (reference sequence). The V gene end was trimmed by 6 bases and the J gene end by 10 bases; junction bases not matched to a gene: 6. This CDR3 is 13 amino acids long. CDR3 bases read: TGTGCCAGCAGGTACAGGGGAGGATCGCCCCTCTAC. This encodes CASRYRGGSPLY. The full CDR3 reads CASRYRGGSPLYF.

This clone is labeled as large (0.1 to 1%). The gene symbols are mouse symbols. The read comes to an end 1 residue before the CDR3 does, leaving the germline J gene to fill in the end. The V and J genes are TRBV16 and TRBJ1-6; D is uncertain. TRBJ1-6 carries the ORF label, with uncertain function. The germline V gene encodes CDR1 SGHSA and CDR2 FRNQAP. V lost 4 bases, J lost 0 bases, and 7 bases lay in between. This CDR3 contains 15 residues. The CDR3 protein is CASSSGDSYNSPLYF. CDR3 DNA (partial): TGTGCAAGCAGCTCCGGGGATTCCTATAATTCGCCCCTCTAC.

In regard to this clone: Gene names are the mouse ones. The read finishes 1 residue shy of the CDR3 end, and the germline J gene is used to complete it. The chain carries TRBV26 and TRBJ1-1; 8 positions match TRBD1. J gave up 4 bases and V 0 bases, and 4 bases lay outside the gene matches. Germline V gene sequence: CDR1 KGHPV, CDR2 FQNQEV (reference sequence). The CDR3 is 15 amino acids. The CDR3 loop is CASSLSIGQGTEVFF. The covered CDR3 bases are TGTGCCAGCAGTCTGTCGATAGGACAGGGCACAGAAGTCTTC. Full variable domain (rest looked up from reference TRBV26 and TRBJ1-1): NSKVIQTPRYLVKGQGQKAKMRCIPEKGHPVVFWYQQNKNNEFKFLINFQNQEVLQQIDMTEKRFSAECPSNSPCSLEIQSSEAGDSALYLCASSLSIGQGTEVFFGKGTRLTVV.

Of note for this clone: The germline and genes are mouse ones. The sequenced fragment ends 1 residue before the CDR3 boundary, so the rest is inferred from the germline J gene. The rearrangement uses TRBV16 and TRBJ2-3; unclear D gene. The CDR3 totals 13 residues. The V end lost 0 bases, the J end lost 4 bases, and 5 bases lay between the germline ends. Germline assignment: CDR1 SGHSA and CDR2 FRNQAP. Incomplete CDR3 DNA: TGTGCAAGCAGCTTAGAGACAACAGAAACGCTGTAT. Residues: CASSLETTETLY. The entire CDR3 sequence reads CASSLETTETLYF.

Comments on this clone: Genes and germline come from the mouse. The CDR3 end lies 1 residue beyond the end of the read and is filled in from the germline J gene. This chain joins TRBV26 and TRBJ2-4; D uncertain. This CDR3 is 12 amino acids long. Germline V gene data show CDR1 as KGHPV and CDR2 as FQNQEV (reference sequence). V shed 4 bases and J shed 4 bases, with 6 bases lying between them. The DNA read from the CDR3 is TGTGCCAGCAGTCCCGGGGAAAACACCTTGTAC. Its protein is CASSPGENTLY. The CDR3 as a whole reads CASSPGENTLYF.

This clone ranks as medium-sized. These gene names are mouse names. The part of the CDR3 DNA that was read is TGTGCCAGCAGTAGGACTGGGGTCTCCTATGAACAGTAC. Amino acid sequence: CASSRTGVSYEQY. The whole CDR3 protein reads CASSRTGVSYEQYF. The chain employs TRBV26 and TRBJ2-7; 9 bases fit TRBD2. The CDR3 end falls 1 residue outside the read, so it is completed with the germline J gene. This CDR3 is built from 14 residues. With V trimmed by 5 bases and J by 0 bases, 2 bases remained unmatched. The germline V gene has CDR1 KGHPV and CDR2 FQNQEV (reference sequence).

In regard to this clone: Gene names follow the mouse nomenclature. The read ends 1 residue shy of where the CDR3 ends; the end is completed using the germline J gene. The genes are TRBV26 and TRBJ1-1, with 7 bases matching TRBD1. The CDR3 has 11 residues. Germline CDR1 KGHPV, CDR2 FQNQEV (reference sequence). With V trimmed by 6 bases and J by 7 bases, 2 bases remained unmatched. CDR3 in amino acids: CASRRQGEVFF. The sequenced part of the CDR3 DNA is TGTGCCAGCAGACGACAGGGAGAAGTCTTC. The variable domain in full, completed from reference TRBV26 and TRBJ1-1, reads NSKVIQTPRYLVKGQGQKAKMRCIPEKGHPVVFWYQQNKNNEFKFLINFQNQEVLQQIDMTEKRFSAECPSNSPCSLEIQSSEAGDSALYLCASRRQGEVFFGKGTRLTVV.

As for this clone: Gene names and germline refer to mouse. Coverage ceases 1 residue before the CDR3 finishes, and the germline J gene fills in the end. This rearrangement joins TRBV23 to TRBJ2-5; the DNA was not compared with TRBD1, the D call given in the table. The length of the CDR3 is 15 residues. CDR1 is KGHTA and CDR2 is FQNQQP in the germline V gene. The CDR3 DNA, read in part, is TGCTCCAGCAGTCCCCGAACAGGGGGCCAAGACACCCAGTAC. Encoded protein: CSSSPRTGGQDTQY. The complete CDR3 sequence is CSSSPRTGGQDTQYF.

Of note for this clone: Gene names are mouse gene names. The CDR3 end falls 1 residue outside the read, so it is completed with the germline J gene. J is TRBJ2-3 and V is TRBV26; tentative D call: TRBD2 (6 bases). Trimming removed 2 bases at V and 0 bases at J, with 9 bases between. CDR1 is KGHPV, CDR2 FQNQEV, per germline (reference sequence). The CDR3 loop spans 15 amino acids. The CDR3: CASSLGGTSAETLYF. Partial CDR3 DNA: TGTGCCAGCAGTCTGGGCGGGACTAGTGCAGAAACGCTGTAT.

Turning to this clone: Any gene name here is a mouse gene name. The missing CDR3 end, 1 residue past where the read stops, is filled in from the germline J gene. The chain carries TRBV12-1 and TRBJ2-3; no firm D call. Trimming removed 0 bases at V and 2 bases at J, with 11 bases between. Germline values: CDR1 SGHSN, CDR2 HYEKVE. The CDR3 has 15 amino acids. CDR3 loop: CASSLDGSLAETLYF. The CDR3 bases that were read are TGTGCCAGCTCTCTCGATGGGTCTCTTGCAGAAACGCTGTAT.

Details on this clone: The listed genes are named as in mouse. With the read ending 1 residue before the CDR3 end, the germline J gene is used to fill in that end. The chain uses TRBV4 and TRBJ2-1; D is undetermined. Looked up from germline, CDR1 is LGHDT and CDR2 is YNNKQL (reference sequence). The CDR3 is made up of 13 amino acids. Trimming left V 3 bases short and J 7 bases short, with 10 bases between. The sequenced part of the CDR3 DNA is TGTGCCAGCAGCTACAGGTCGGGAGCTGAGCAGTTC. Protein product: CASSYRSGAEQF. The CDR3 in full is CASSYRSGAEQFF.

Note on this clone: Genes here carry mouse names. The read is 1 residue too short to cover the CDR3 end, so that end is filled in from the germline J gene. V gene TRBV15 combines with J gene TRBJ2-3; 8 nucleotides align to TRBD1. Germline V CDR1 and CDR2: SGHND, FRSKSL. Trimming removed 6 bases from V and 1 base from J; junction bases left unmatched: 3. This CDR3 is built from 14 residues. The CDR3 loop reads CASSQGAGAETLYF. The sequenced CDR3 bases are TGTGCCAGCAGCCAGGGGGCGGGTGCAGAAACGCTGTAT.

A word on this clone: Germline and genes: mouse. The read terminates 1 residue ahead of where the CDR3 ends, so the germline J gene completes it. The rearrangement uses TRBV26 and TRBJ1-3; D may be TRBD1 (6 bases). The CDR3 is 15 residues long. Trimming took off 3 bases at V and 1 base at J, with 10 bases between the two ends. In germline, CDR1 is KGHPV, CDR2 FQNQEV (reference sequence). The sequenced CDR3 bases are TGTGCCAGCAGTCTCGGGACACAGTCTGGAAATACGCTCTAT. This encodes CASSLGTQSGNTLY. The full CDR3 reads CASSLGTQSGNTLYF.

This clone is medium-sized. Gene names are mouse gene names. With the read ending 1 residue before the CDR3 end, the germline J gene is used to fill in that end. V gene TRBV26 combines with J gene TRBJ2-1; D perhaps matches TRBD2 (7 bases). Trimming left V 1 base short and J 4 bases short, with 11 bases between. From germline, CDR1 is KGHPV and CDR2 FQNQEV (reference sequence). CDR3 length: 15 amino acids. The sequenced CDR3 bases are TGTGCCAGCAGTCTGTGGGGGGCGGGGTATGCTGAGCAGTTC. This encodes CASSLWGAGYAEQF. The whole CDR3 reads CASSLWGAGYAEQFF.

Concerning this clone: Gene names denote mouse genes. The read ends 1 residue shy of where the CDR3 ends; the end is completed using the germline J gene. V and J are TRBV23 and TRBJ1-5; the listed D gene, TRBD1, was not tested against the DNA. The CDR3 runs to 14 residues. Germline lookup yields CDR1 KGHTA and CDR2 FQNQQP. The CDR3: CSSSLGQNNQAPLF. CDR3 DNA (partial): TGCTCCAGCAGTCTAGGACAGAACAACCAGGCTCCGCTT.

This clone showed up just a few times. Mouse names are used for the genes. The read stops 1 residue short of the end of the CDR3; the missing end is completed from the germline J gene. The V gene is TRBV5, the J gene TRBJ1-3; D is undetermined. The CDR3 spans 15 residues. The germline CDR1 and CDR2 sequences are LGHNA and YNLKQL (reference sequence). Trimming shortened V by 0 bases and J by 0 bases, and 6 bases separated the two germline ends. CDR3: CASSQEHNSGNTLYF. Incomplete CDR3 DNA: TGTGCCAGCAGCCAAGAACACAATTCTGGAAATACGCTCTAT.

This clone was seen once. The gene symbols are mouse symbols. Partial CDR3 DNA: TGCTCCAGCAGTCAAGGACAGGGGACAGAAGTCTTC. Translating gives CSSSQGQGTEVF. The whole CDR3 sequence reads CSSSQGQGTEVFF. This chain uses TRBV23 with TRBJ1-1; TRBD1 was called by the table and not checked on the DNA. The observed sequence ends 1 residue before the CDR3 terminus, with the missing tail filled in from the germline J gene. The CDR3 sequence is 13 residues long. The germline CDR1 and CDR2 sequences are KGHTA and FQNQQP.

This clone was detected a few times. Genes and germline are mouse. The sequence runs out 1 residue before the end of the CDR3; the remainder is reconstructed from the germline J gene. This chain connects TRBV5 to TRBJ2-7; TRBD2 matches at 7 bases. Germline CDR1 LGHNA, CDR2 YNLKQL (reference sequence). The CDR3 sequence is 13 residues long. Germline trimming cut 0 bases from V and 4 bases from J; bases unmatched to any gene: 0. CDR3 DNA (partial): TGTGCCAGCAGCCAAGACTGGGGGTATGAACAGTAC. Protein sequence: CASSQDWGYEQY. The whole CDR3 protein is CASSQDWGYEQYF.

As concerns this clone: Gene labels here are mouse ones. The read comes to an end 1 residue before the CDR3 does, leaving the germline J gene to fill in the end. The chain employs TRBV12-2 and TRBJ1-6, with TRBD1 matching 7 bases. TRBJ1-6 is sorted into the ORF group, with uncertain function. CDR1 SGHLS and CDR2 HYDKME come from the germline V gene. The CDR3 has 14 residues. J was trimmed by 3 bases and V by 4 bases; bases with no gene match: 2. Partial CDR3 DNA: TGTGCCAGCTCGACAGGGCTCTATAATTCGCCCCTCTAC. Its translation: CASSTGLYNSPLY. The entire CDR3 is CASSTGLYNSPLYF.

Concerning this clone: The listed genes are named as in mouse. The sequenced CDR3 bases are TGTGGTGCTACCCGGGACAGCACAGAAGTCTTC. Translating it yields CGATRDSTEVF. In full, the CDR3 reads CGATRDSTEVFF. V gene TRBV20 combines with J gene TRBJ1-1, with TRBD1 identical over 7 bases. The CDR3 extends 1 residue past the end of the read, so its final part is completed from the germline J gene. Trimming at V came to 4 bases and at J to 4 bases, leaving 3 bases not matched to a gene. Germline CDR1 and CDR2: GFQATS and STVNSAI. CDR3 length equals 12 residues.

On this clone: Mouse gene names apply. The read ends 1 residue before the CDR3 terminus; that terminus is restored from the germline J gene. The chain links TRBV3 to TRBJ1-4; no clear D. Deletions cut 2 bases from V and 4 bases from J, with 2 bases between. The length of the CDR3 is 12 residues. The germline V gene encodes CDR1 SNHLY and CDR2 FYNGKV (reference sequence). The sequenced part of the CDR3 DNA is TGTGCCAGCAGCTTAAACAACGAAAGATTATTT. It encodes CASSLNNERLF. The complete CDR3 reads CASSLNNERLFF. The whole variable domain, filled in from reference TRBV3 and TRBJ1-4, reads GPKVLQIPSHQIIDMGQMVTLNCDPVSNHLYFYWYKQILGQQMEFLVNFYNGKVMEKSKLFKDQFSVERPDGSYFTLKIQPTALEDSAVYFCASSLNNERLFFGHGTKLSVL.